Listed below are T cell receptor beta chains from one sample, sequenced in a study of technical replicates of blood from a handful of donors. The method was immunoSEQ multiplex PCR; TCRdb's version includes in-frame clones alone and lacks a portion of them. The data hold approximately 70,000 clones, with roughly 98% observed a single time. Sequenced sample: T cells isolated from PBMCs. The receptors here all came from a human donor in good health. CDR3s include the opening cysteine and the closing phenylalanine or tryptophan. A D gene is named only where the DNA matches it firmly. The size entry is marked missing in some rows and otherwise reads once, few, many or a size class.

d_gene: .; v_gene: TRBV14; j_gene: TRBJ1-3; abundance: .; CDR3nt: TGTGCCAGCAGCCAAGAATGGCGGGGACGGGGAAACACCATATATTTT; CDR3aa: CASSQEWRGRGNTIYF
d_gene: TRBD1; v_gene: TRBV27; j_gene: TRBJ1-5; abundance: .; CDR3nt: TGTGCCAGCACCGGGACAGGGCTAAATCAGCCCCAGCATTTT; CDR3aa: CASTGTGLNQPQHF
d_gene: .; v_gene: TRBV28; j_gene: TRBJ1-1; abundance: once; CDR3nt: TGTGCCAGCAGTTTAACGGGGGGAGGTTACACTGAAGCTTTCTTT; CDR3aa: CASSLTGGGYTEAFF
d_gene: .; v_gene: TRBV5-6; j_gene: TRBJ2-1; abundance: .; CDR3nt: TGTGCCAGCAGCCAAGGGGTGAGCTCCTACAATGAGCAGTTCTTC; CDR3aa: CASSQGVSSYNEQFF
d_gene: .; v_gene: TRBV7-9; j_gene: TRBJ1-1; abundance: .; CDR3nt: TGTGCCAGCAGCTTATCCCTTGGGCCTGAAGCTTTCTTT; CDR3aa: CASSLSLGPEAFF
d_gene: TRBD1; v_gene: TRBV18; j_gene: TRBJ2-7; abundance: .; CDR3nt: TGTGCCAGCTCTCGCAGGGGGAGTTCCTCCTACGAGCAGTACTTC; CDR3aa: CASSRRGSSSYEQYF
d_gene: .; v_gene: TRBV28; j_gene: TRBJ2-7; abundance: .; CDR3nt: TGTGCCAGCAGTTTTAAAGGCCGGGAGCTAAAGAACTTC; CDR3aa: CASSFKGRELKNF
d_gene: TRBD1; v_gene: TRBV5-1; j_gene: TRBJ1-1; abundance: .; CDR3nt: TGCGCCAGCAGCTTGGGGGACAGCATTTCGGCCCGGGTTTTT; CDR3aa: CASSLGDSISARVF
d_gene: .; v_gene: TRBV7-6; j_gene: TRBJ1-2; abundance: .; CDR3nt: TGTGCCAGCAGCCTAGAGCGGGGCGGCTACACCTTC; CDR3aa: CASSLERGGYTF
d_gene: .; v_gene: TRBV21-1; j_gene: TRBJ1-1; abundance: .; CDR3nt: TGTGCCAGCAGGGACGAACAGGGGGCCACTGAAGCTTTCTTT; CDR3aa: CASRDEQGATEAFF
d_gene: .; v_gene: TRBV27; j_gene: TRBJ1-2; abundance: .; CDR3nt: TGTGCCAGCAGTCCGGGTGAGAGGAGCTATGGCTACACCTTC; CDR3aa: CASSPGERSYGYTF
d_gene: TRBD2; v_gene: TRBV28; j_gene: TRBJ2-7; abundance: once; CDR3nt: TGTGCCAGCAGCCGTCCCGGGACTAGCGGCTACGAGCAGTACTTC; CDR3aa: CASSRPGTSGYEQYF
d_gene: .; v_gene: TRBV30; j_gene: TRBJ1-2; abundance: .; CDR3nt: TGTGCCTGGAAAGCGGCCTACTACACCTTC; CDR3aa: CAWKAAYYTF
d_gene: .; v_gene: TRBV21-1; j_gene: TRBJ2-3; abundance: .; CDR3nt: TGTGCCAGCAGCATAGGGTGCGGAACTAGCGGCACAGATACGCAGTATTTT; CDR3aa: CASSIGCGTSGTDTQYF
d_gene: .; v_gene: TRBV5-4; j_gene: TRBJ2-3; abundance: .; CDR3nt: TGTGCCAGCAGCCAAGGACACATAAAAGATACGCAGTATTTT; CDR3aa: CASSQGHIKDTQYF
d_gene: .; v_gene: TRBV4-1; j_gene: TRBJ1-4; abundance: .; CDR3nt: TGCGCCACCCAACGGACAGTGGATGAAAAACTGTTTTTT; CDR3aa: CATQRTVDEKLFF
d_gene: TRBD1; v_gene: TRBV7-9; j_gene: TRBJ1-2; abundance: .; CDR3nt: TGTGCCAGCAGCTTAGCGGGGGGACAGGGGGCTTATGGCTACACCTTC; CDR3aa: CASSLAGGQGAYGYTF
d_gene: .; v_gene: TRBV5-1; j_gene: TRBJ2-7; abundance: .; CDR3nt: TGCGCCAGCAGCTTCTACAGGGATGCCTACGAGCAGTACTTC; CDR3aa: CASSFYRDAYEQYF
d_gene: .; v_gene: TRBV4-2; j_gene: TRBJ1-2; abundance: once; CDR3nt: TGTGCCAGCAGCCAAGTAATTGTTCAGGGGCGAGGCTACACCTTC; CDR3aa: CASSQVIVQGRGYTF
d_gene: TRBD1; v_gene: TRBV6-6; j_gene: TRBJ1-6; abundance: .; CDR3nt: TGTGCCAGCAGTGCCGACCAGGGGGCCTTAAATTCACCCCTCCACTTT; CDR3aa: CASSADQGALNSPLHF
d_gene: TRBD1; v_gene: TRBV5-1; j_gene: TRBJ2-1; abundance: .; CDR3nt: TGCGCCAGCAGCACGGGACAGGGAGTACACAATGAGCAGTTCTTC; CDR3aa: CASSTGQGVHNEQFF
d_gene: TRBD1; v_gene: TRBV28; j_gene: TRBJ1-1; abundance: .; CDR3nt: TGTGCCAGCAGGCCACAGGGGTTTGAAGCTTTCTTT; CDR3aa: CASRPQGFEAFF
d_gene: TRBD2; v_gene: TRBV7-8; j_gene: TRBJ2-1; abundance: .; CDR3nt: TGTGCCAGCAGCTTAGGGGGGGACTACACTAGCTCCTACAATGAGCAGTTCTTC; CDR3aa: CASSLGGDYTSSYNEQFF
d_gene: TRBD1; v_gene: TRBV19; j_gene: TRBJ2-6; abundance: once; CDR3nt: TGTGCCAGTAGTAAGGGGTTAGGGACAGGGAGCTCTGGGGCCAACGTCCTGACTTTC; CDR3aa: CASSKGLGTGSSGANVLTF
d_gene: TRBD2; v_gene: TRBV29-1; j_gene: TRBJ2-3; abundance: .; CDR3nt: TGCAGCGTTTTAGCGGGAGAGTTCCGGTCCACAGATACGCAGTATTTT; CDR3aa: CSVLAGEFRSTDTQYF
d_gene: .; v_gene: TRBV27; j_gene: TRBJ1-5; abundance: .; CDR3nt: TGTGCCAGCAGTTACCAGGGTTCGAGTCAGCCCCAGCATTTT; CDR3aa: CASSYQGSSQPQHF
d_gene: TRBD2; v_gene: TRBV7-9; j_gene: TRBJ2-3; abundance: .; CDR3nt: TGTGCCAGCAGCCCCCTACTAGCGGGAGGGCCCGTGGATACGCAGTATTTT; CDR3aa: CASSPLLAGGPVDTQYF
d_gene: .; v_gene: TRBV10-3; j_gene: TRBJ1-2; abundance: .; CDR3nt: TGTGCCATCAGTGTTCCAGGCTCCTATGGCTACACCTTC; CDR3aa: CAISVPGSYGYTF
d_gene: TRBD2; v_gene: TRBV27; j_gene: TRBJ2-5; abundance: .; CDR3nt: TGTGCCAGCAGGGCTAGCGGGTTGGGAGAGACCCAGTACTTC; CDR3aa: CASRASGLGETQYF
d_gene: .; v_gene: TRBV15; j_gene: TRBJ2-7; abundance: .; CDR3nt: TGTGCCACCAGCAGGGCAGACAGCTACGAGCAGTACTTC; CDR3aa: CATSRADSYEQYF
d_gene: .; v_gene: TRBV5-1; j_gene: TRBJ2-5; abundance: .; CDR3nt: TGCGCCAGCAGCAGGACACCGCAAGAGACCCAGTACTTC; CDR3aa: CASSRTPQETQYF
d_gene: .; v_gene: TRBV29-1; j_gene: TRBJ2-3; abundance: .; CDR3nt: TGCAGCGTTGAACAGGGGTCTAGGGCAGATACGCAGTATTTT; CDR3aa: CSVEQGSRADTQYF
d_gene: .; v_gene: TRBV18; j_gene: TRBJ2-3; abundance: .; CDR3nt: TGTGCCAGCTCACCGGCGGGGTCAGATACGCAGTATTTT; CDR3aa: CASSPAGSDTQYF
d_gene: TRBD2; v_gene: TRBV2; j_gene: TRBJ2-1; abundance: .; CDR3nt: TGTGCCAGCAGTGGGGATTTCGGACTAGCGCATTTCACCTACAATGAGCAGTTCTTC; CDR3aa: CASSGDFGLAHFTYNEQFF
d_gene: .; v_gene: TRBV15; j_gene: TRBJ2-1; abundance: .; CDR3nt: TGTGCCACCAGCAGAGACAGGGTTTCCTACAATGAGCAGTTCTTC; CDR3aa: CATSRDRVSYNEQFF
d_gene: .; v_gene: TRBV25-1; j_gene: TRBJ2-2; abundance: .; CDR3nt: TGTGCCAGCAGTGAATCCCTAGCTGGCGGGGAGCTGTTTTTT; CDR3aa: CASSESLAGGELFF
d_gene: TRBD1; v_gene: TRBV7-2; j_gene: TRBJ2-7; abundance: .; CDR3nt: TGTGCCAGCAGCTTCTCACTCCGGACAGGCCGCTCCTACGAGCAGTACTTC; CDR3aa: CASSFSLRTGRSYEQYF
d_gene: TRBD2; v_gene: TRBV18; j_gene: TRBJ2-1; abundance: .; CDR3nt: TGTGCCAGCTCACCGGGGACTAGCGGGAGGTTTAGAGATGAGCAGTTCTTC; CDR3aa: CASSPGTSGRFRDEQFF
d_gene: .; v_gene: TRBV11-2; j_gene: TRBJ2-7; abundance: .; CDR3nt: TGTGCCAGCACTAAAGGGGCCTACGAGCAGTACTTC; CDR3aa: CASTKGAYEQYF
d_gene: .; v_gene: TRBV27; j_gene: TRBJ2-1; abundance: .; CDR3nt: TGTGCCAGCAGTTCTCCATCCACAGGGAGAGGCAATGAGCAGTTCTTC; CDR3aa: CASSSPSTGRGNEQFF
d_gene: .; v_gene: TRBV19; j_gene: TRBJ1-6; abundance: once; CDR3nt: TGTGCCAGTAGTATCTCCAGGGAGGGAAATTCACCCCTCCACTTT; CDR3aa: CASSISREGNSPLHF
d_gene: .; v_gene: TRBV5-1; j_gene: TRBJ1-3; abundance: .; CDR3nt: TGCGCCAGCAGCTTGTATCAAGGAGGGCAGGGATTCATGAGCACCATATATTTT; CDR3aa: CASSLYQGGQGFMSTIYF
d_gene: TRBD1; v_gene: TRBV5-8; j_gene: TRBJ1-1; abundance: .; CDR3nt: TGTGCCAGCAGCCCGGACAGGGTGAACACTGAAGCTTTCTTT; CDR3aa: CASSPDRVNTEAFF
d_gene: TRBD2; v_gene: TRBV11-3; j_gene: TRBJ2-1; abundance: .; CDR3nt: TGTGCCAGCAGCTCATGGGACCTAGCGGGGACCTCCAATGAGCAGTTCTTC; CDR3aa: CASSSWDLAGTSNEQFF
d_gene: .; v_gene: TRBV11-2; j_gene: TRBJ2-2; abundance: .; CDR3nt: TGTGCCAGCAGAGACCGGGTCACCGGGGAGCTGTTTTTT; CDR3aa: CASRDRVTGELFF
d_gene: TRBD1; v_gene: TRBV27; j_gene: TRBJ2-7; abundance: .; CDR3nt: TGTGCCAGCAGTCCGGGACAGAACTACGAGCAGTACTTC; CDR3aa: CASSPGQNYEQYF
d_gene: .; v_gene: TRBV2; j_gene: TRBJ2-6; abundance: .; CDR3nt: TGTGCCAGCAGCGGCGACACCTCTGGGGCCAACGTCCTGACTTTC; CDR3aa: CASSGDTSGANVLTF
d_gene: .; v_gene: TRBV2; j_gene: TRBJ1-1; abundance: .; CDR3nt: TGTGCCAGCAGTGTGGGACAAGCAAACACTGAAGCTTTCTTT; CDR3aa: CASSVGQANTEAFF
d_gene: .; v_gene: TRBV6-5; j_gene: TRBJ2-7; abundance: .; CDR3nt: TGTGCCAGCAGTGTACATCCGGACACCTACTACGAGCAGTACTTC; CDR3aa: CASSVHPDTYYEQYF
d_gene: .; v_gene: TRBV11-1; j_gene: TRBJ1-1; abundance: .; CDR3nt: TGTGCCAGCAGCTTAAATAGAGTCCCGAACACTGAAGCTTTCTTT; CDR3aa: CASSLNRVPNTEAFF
d_gene: .; v_gene: TRBV11-3; j_gene: TRBJ1-1; abundance: few; CDR3nt: TGTGCCAGCAGCTTAGCGGACAGTTCGAACACTGAAGCTTTCTTT; CDR3aa: CASSLADSSNTEAFF
d_gene: .; v_gene: TRBV7-6; j_gene: TRBJ2-7; abundance: .; CDR3nt: TGTGCCAGCAGCTCCGACTCCGTCCCCTACGAGCAGTACTTC; CDR3aa: CASSSDSVPYEQYF
d_gene: .; v_gene: TRBV7-9; j_gene: TRBJ2-7; abundance: .; CDR3nt: TGTGCCAGCAGCCATGGTGGCAGCGAGCAGTACTTC; CDR3aa: CASSHGGSEQYF
d_gene: .; v_gene: TRBV11-1; j_gene: TRBJ1-1; abundance: .; CDR3nt: TGTGCCAGCAGTCAGGGGATTAACACTGAAGCTTTCTTT; CDR3aa: CASSQGINTEAFF
d_gene: TRBD1; v_gene: TRBV13; j_gene: TRBJ2-1; abundance: .; CDR3nt: TGTGCCAGCAGACATACAGGGGGGTTAAAGCAGTTCTTC; CDR3aa: CASRHTGGLKQFF